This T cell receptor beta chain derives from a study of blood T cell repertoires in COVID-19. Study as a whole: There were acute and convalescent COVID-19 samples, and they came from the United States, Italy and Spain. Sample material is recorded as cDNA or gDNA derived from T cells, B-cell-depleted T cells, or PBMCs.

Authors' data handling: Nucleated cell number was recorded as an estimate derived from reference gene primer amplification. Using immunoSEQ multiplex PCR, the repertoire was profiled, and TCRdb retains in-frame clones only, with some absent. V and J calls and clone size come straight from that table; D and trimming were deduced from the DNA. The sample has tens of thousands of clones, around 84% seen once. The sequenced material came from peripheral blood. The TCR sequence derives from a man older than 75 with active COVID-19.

For the CDR3, the DNA is TGCGCCAGCAGTGGCCATATGAGAAACAATGAGCAGTTCTTC. Translation gives CASSGHMRNNEQFF. The chain links TRBV10-1 to TRBJ2-1, with D unclear. V was shortened by 4 bases and J by 5 bases, with 12 bases between the two germline ends. The germline V gene encodes CDR1 WNHNN and CDR2 SYGVQD (reference sequence). The CDR3 runs to 14 residues.